A single sample is the source of the 17 T cell receptor beta chains below, sequenced in a study of control samples from healthy donors and cancer patients. TCRdb keeps only in-frame clones here, not all; method: immunoSEQ multiplex PCR. The sample carries 90,000 or so clones, about 89% recorded once. Sequencing input: PBMCs. These receptors all stem from a woman between 45 and 65 years old with colorectal cancer.

This chain connects TRBV21-1 to TRBJ2-2; the tabulated D call, TRBD2, remains unverified against the DNA. TRBV21-1 is labeled a pseudogene. This CDR3 has 18 amino acids. The CDR3 bases are TGTGCCAGCAGCAAAAGGGACTCCATAGGCGCGAACACCGGGGAGCTGTTTTTT. Translation gives CASSKRDSIGANTGELFF.

The chain recombines TRBV30 with TRBJ2-5; 9 bases line up with TRBD1. The junction had 17 bases not matched to a gene; V was cut back by 2 bases and J by 4 bases. This CDR3 has 18 amino acids. Germline loops: CDR1 GTSNPN, CDR2 SVGIG (reference sequence). The CDR3 here is CAWSPDLVGTGFTETQYF. CDR3 coding DNA: TGTGCCTGGAGTCCTGACTTAGTCGGGACAGGGTTCACAGAGACCCAGTACTTC.

The chain couples TRBV3-1 (or the pseudogene TRBV3-2) to TRBJ1-4; 7 bases fit TRBD1. The CDR3 spans 15 residues. Germline V lookup: CDR1 LGHDT, CDR2 YNNKEL (reference sequence). Trimming at V came to 4 bases and at J to 7 bases, leaving 9 bases not matched to a gene. The CDR3 reads CASSRPTGAGEKLFF. CDR3 DNA: TGTGCCAGCAGCCGACCCACAGGGGCGGGTGAAAAACTGTTTTTT.

The count of this clone is one. The chain employs TRBV7-8 and TRBJ2-7; 8 bases align to TRBD2. V lost 2 bases, J lost 2 bases, and 2 bases stayed unmatched. Germline V gene lookup returns CDR1 SGHVS and CDR2 FQNEAQ. The CDR3 contains 14 residues. CDR3 DNA sequence: TGTGCCAGCAGCTTATCGGGGGGGACCTACGAGCAGTACGTC. Amino acid sequence: CASSLSGGTYEQYV.

This clone was counted a single time. V usage is TRBV19 and J usage is TRBJ2-2; TRBD1 aligns across 8 bases. This CDR3 comprises 15 residues. Germline loops: CDR1 LNHDA, CDR2 SQIVND (reference sequence). V gave up 6 bases and J gave up 2 bases; unmatched junction bases: 5. CDR3 loop: CASRKSGGNTGELFF. CDR3 nucleotides: TGTGCCAGTAGAAAATCAGGGGGCAACACCGGGGAGCTGTTTTTT.

The chain carries TRBV28 and TRBJ1-2; D remains unclear. This CDR3 region has 12 residues. CDR1 is MDHEN, CDR2 SYDVKM, per germline. V dropped 7 bases and J dropped 4 bases, with 10 bases sitting between them. This chain's CDR3 is CASTLQGYGYTF. The CDR3 nucleotides read TGTGCCAGCACCCTCCAAGGCTATGGCTACACCTTC.

The V gene is TRBV14, the J gene TRBJ2-1; unclear D gene. The CDR3 loop spans 11 amino acids. Germline CDR1 is SGHDN and CDR2 is FVKESK. V was pared by 0 bases and J by 6 bases, with 0 bases between. The CDR3 reads CASSQDNEQFF. The CDR3 DNA follows: TGTGCCAGCAGCCAAGACAATGAGCAGTTCTTC.

The chain is built from TRBV30 and TRBJ1-2; D may be TRBD1 (5 bases). This CDR3 comprises 12 residues. Germline-derived CDR1 and CDR2 are GTSNPN and SVGIG (reference sequence). The V end lost 2 bases, the J end lost 8 bases, and 12 bases lay between the germline ends. DNA of the CDR3: TGTGCCTGGAGTTTAGGTCGGGGCGGCTACACCTTC. It specifies CAWSLGRGGYTF.

This clone has more than one count but fewer than ten. The gene calls are TRBV2 and TRBJ2-1; 8 positions match TRBD2. Trimming cost V 8 bases and J 9 bases; bases outside gene matches: 18. Germline V gene lookup returns CDR1 SNHLY and CDR2 FYNNEI. CDR3 length equals 16 residues. The CDR3 loop is CASPLGSGGVRGEQFF. Here the CDR3 DNA reads TGTGCCAGCCCCCTCGGCTCGGGGGGGGTCCGGGGTGAGCAGTTCTTC.

The gene calls are TRBV7-7 and TRBJ2-5, with TRBD1 matching 8 bases. Trimming cost V 5 bases and J 8 bases; bases outside gene matches: 13. CDR3 length equals 15 residues. Germline lookup yields CDR1 SSHAT and CDR2 FNYEAQ (reference sequence). The CDR3 sequence: CASSHRPGQEETQYF. The CDR3 DNA sequence: TGTGCCAGCAGCCATAGACCGGGACAGGAGGAAACCCAGTACTTC.

The rearrangement joins TRBV29-1 to TRBJ2-1; no clear D. The CDR3 has 8 amino acids. Germline V CDR1 and CDR2: SQVTM, ANQGSEA. V was trimmed by 6 bases and J by 8 bases, leaving 2 bases between them. The CDR3 is CSVDEQFF. The CDR3 coding sequence is TGCAGCGTCGATGAGCAGTTCTTC.

This chain links TRBV27 with TRBJ1-2, with TRBD1 matching over 7 bases. V lost 9 bases to trimming and J lost 8 bases; unmatched junction nucleotides: 9. Germline-derived CDR1 and CDR2 are MNHEY and SMNVEV (reference sequence). The CDR3 extends over 12 amino acids. The CDR3 nucleotides read TGTGCCAGAAAGAAGGGGGCGGTCGGCTACACCTTC. Its translation: CARKKGAVGYTF.

The J gene is TRBJ1-1, the V gene TRBV7-2; no reliable D call. Between the trimmed V and J ends, which lost 1 base and 7 bases, there was a span of 7 bases. The CDR3 extends over 12 amino acids. Germline lookup yields CDR1 SGHTA and CDR2 FQGNSA. The CDR3 sequence is CASSLGSYEAFF. CDR3 coding DNA: TGTGCCAGCAGCTTAGGATCGTATGAAGCTTTCTTT.

The V and J genes are TRBV12-5 and TRBJ2-2; TRBD2 matches at 13 bases. The V gene's germline CDR1 is LGHNT and CDR2 FRNRAP. J lost 3 bases, V lost 4 bases, and 5 bases had no gene match. This CDR3 is 17 amino acids long. CDR3 in amino acids: CASGWDGLAGDTGELFF. As DNA, the CDR3 is TGTGCTAGTGGTTGGGACGGACTAGCGGGGGACACCGGGGAGCTGTTTTTT.

This chain joins TRBV12-5 and TRBJ1-1; 9 bases are a match to TRBD1. This CDR3 contains 16 residues. V trimming: 1 base; J trimming: 4 bases; junction bases outside the gene matches: 7. Germline V lookup: CDR1 LGHNT, CDR2 FRNRAP. The CDR3 nucleotides read TGTGCTAGTGGTTTGGGGGGGACAGGGCCGGGCACTGAAGCTTTCTTT. Translating it yields CASGLGGTGPGTEAFF. The entire variable domain, with the rest obtained from reference TRBV12-5 and TRBJ1-1, is as follows: DARVTQTPRHKVTEMGQEVTMRCQPILGHNTVFWYRQTMMQGLELLAYFRNRAPLDDSGMPKDRFSAEMPDATLATLKIQPSEPRDSAVYFCASGLGGTGPGTEAFFGQGTRLTVV.

Concerning this clone itself: This specimen includes other DNA sequences encoding the same CDR3. J is TRBJ1-5 and V is TRBV3-1 (or the pseudogene TRBV3-2); D ambiguous. Germline lookup yields CDR1 LGHDT and CDR2 YNNKEL (reference sequence). There are 13 residues in the CDR3. V was clipped by 0 bases and J by 3 bases, with 3 bases between them. The CDR3 sequence is CASSQDLNQPQHF. The DNA for the CDR3 is TGTGCCAGCAGCCAAGATCTCAATCAGCCCCAGCATTTT.

The chain uses TRBV19 and TRBJ1-5; 7 nucleotides line up with TRBD1. The CDR3 totals 15 residues. The germline V gene has CDR1 LNHDA and CDR2 SQIVND (reference sequence). Trimming removed 3 bases from V and 7 bases from J; junction bases left unmatched: 9. This CDR3 is CASSILTGLGQPQHF. The DNA of the CDR3 is TGTGCCAGTAGTATTCTGACAGGGCTGGGCCAGCCCCAGCATTTT.